One and the same sample provided the 9 T cell receptor beta chains below, sequenced in a study of blood T cell repertoires in COVID-19. Sequenced by immunoSEQ multiplex PCR; TCRdb stores in-frame clones only, minus some. The repertoire holds approximately 230,000 clones, with around 80% as singletons. What was sequenced was peripheral blood. These TCRs come from an elderly man with acute or convalescent COVID-19.

V is TRBV15 and J is TRBJ2-7, with D perhaps TRBD1 (6 bases). This CDR3 contains 15 residues. Germline values: CDR1 LNHNV, CDR2 YYDKDF (reference sequence). Trimming shortened V by 5 bases and J by 1 base, and 15 bases separated the two germline ends. The CDR3 here is CATSATGTHSYEQYF. CDR3 DNA: TGTGCCACCAGCGCCACCGGGACACATTCCTACGAGCAGTACTTC.

V usage is TRBV6-8 and J usage is TRBJ2-6, with a possible D match to TRBD2 (6 bases). V dropped 11 bases and J dropped 1 base, with 15 bases sitting between them. This CDR3 has 15 amino acids. CDR1 MNHGY and CDR2 SAAAGT come from the germline V gene. The CDR3: CAVRRAWSGANVLTF. The DNA of the CDR3 is TGTGCCGTCCGGAGGGCATGGTCTGGGGCCAACGTCCTGACTTTC.

The V and J genes are TRBV3-1 (or the pseudogene TRBV3-2) and TRBJ1-4; no clear D gene. Trimming removed 4 bases from V and 2 bases from J, with 5 bases in between. The CDR3 has 13 amino acids. Germline loops: CDR1 LGHDT, CDR2 YNNKEL (reference sequence). The CDR3 here is CASSRGTNEKLFF. The CDR3 region has the DNA TGTGCCAGCAGCCGAGGGACTAATGAAAAACTGTTTTTT.

The J gene is TRBJ1-2, the V gene TRBV28; the match to TRBD1 covers 7 bases. V was clipped by 2 bases and J by 5 bases; unmatched bases: 11. This CDR3 contains 16 residues. Germline CDR1 MDHEN, CDR2 SYDVKM. CDR3 protein: CASSLVQGVSSYGYTF. In DNA, the CDR3 is TGTGCCAGCAGTTTAGTCCAGGGGGTCAGTTCATATGGCTACACCTTC.

This chain uses TRBV7-2 with TRBJ2-7; TRBD2 is a possible D gene (5 bases). CDR3 length equals 14 residues. Trimming took 1 base from V and 4 from J, leaving 11 bases between them. Germline V gene lookup returns CDR1 SGHTA and CDR2 FQGNSA. CDR3: CASSLGGSPYEQYF. CDR3 bases: TGTGCCAGCAGCTTAGGCGGGTCCCCGTACGAGCAGTACTTC.

The chain carries TRBV4-2 and TRBJ2-7, with TRBD1 as a possible D gene (6 bases). In germline, CDR1 is LGHNA, CDR2 YNFKEQ. The CDR3 length is 18 residues. Trimming left V 4 bases short and J 2 bases short, with 24 bases between. The CDR3 DNA is TGTGCCAGCAGCCCAGTTGGGCTTGGGACAACAAGTCCCTACGAGCAGTACTTC. This sequence encodes CASSPVGLGTTSPYEQYF.

The rearrangement links TRBV28 to TRBJ1-5, with 8 bases fitting TRBD1. The J segment lost 0 bases and the V segment lost 3 bases, leaving 7 bases of the junction unmatched. Germline V gene lookup returns CDR1 MDHEN and CDR2 SYDVKM. CDR3 length equals 17 residues. The chain's CDR3 is CASSLDRVSYSNQPQHF. The CDR3 DNA sequence: TGTGCCAGCAGTTTGGACAGGGTATCATATAGCAATCAGCCCCAGCATTTT.

The chain links TRBV11-2 to TRBJ2-5; D is perhaps TRBD1 (5 bases). The germline V gene encodes CDR1 SGHAT and CDR2 FQNNGV. Trimming took off 3 bases at V and 5 bases at J, with 10 bases between the two ends. The CDR3 sequence is 13 residues long. CDR3 coding DNA: TGTGCCAGCAGCTTCCAGGGTGGGGAGACCCAGTACTTC. This gives the protein CASSFQGGETQYF. The full variable domain, completed using reference TRBV11-2 and TRBJ2-5, is EAGVAQSPRYKIIEKRQSVAFWCNPISGHATLYWYQQILGQGPKLLIQFQNNGVVDDSQLPKDRFSAERLKGVDSTLKIQPAKLEDSAVYLCASSFQGGETQYFGPGTRLLVL.

The chain is built from TRBV30 and TRBJ2-7; the match to TRBD1 covers 7 bases. From germline, CDR1 is GTSNPN and CDR2 SVGIG (reference sequence). The V gene end was trimmed by 1 base and the J gene end by 8 bases; junction bases not matched to a gene: 8. The CDR3 length is 13 residues. CDR3 residues: CAWSARTGGQQYF. CDR3 coding DNA: TGTGCCTGGAGTGCTAGGACAGGCGGTCAGCAGTACTTC.